This T cell receptor beta chain was sequenced in a study of patients and donors after allogeneic stem cell transplantation. This clonotype turned up a few times. CDR3 length equals 17 residues. The trim removed 1 base at V and 7 bases at J, leaving 11 bases unmatched. CDR1 is MGHRA, CDR2 YSYEKL, per germline. TCRdb fed the RT-PCR reads into MiXCR, producing one record per CDR3 protein. Of roughly 940,000 distinct CDR3 sequences listed, approximately 18% were seen once; the top ten hold roughly 6.4%. V usage is TRBV4-1 and J usage is TRBJ2-7, with 12 bases fitting TRBD1. Input material: blood, either unsorted or a sorted T cell fraction (not recorded which). This clonotype originated in a human donor who was either an allogeneic HSCT recipient or a stem cell or donor lymphocyte infusion donor (not recorded which). It is not recorded whose cells these are; they may come from a transplant donor. The CDR3 region has the DNA TGCGCCAGCAGCCAAGCCGGGACAGGGGGCTTTGGACGAGAGCAGTACTTC. Amino acid sequence: CASSQAGTGGFGREQYF.